The clone carrying this TCR beta chain has ten or more counts. This CDR3 has 15 amino acids. In germline, CDR1 is SNHLY, CDR2 FYNNEI. Trimming shortened V by 6 bases and J by 1 base, and 15 bases separated the two germline ends. The sample is drawn from a study of T cells in Graves' hyperthyroidism and ophthalmopathy. Researchers amplified the TCR beta CDR3 regions from RNA transcripts. HTBI primers were employed in a first-round RT-PCR of the TCR CDR3. TCRdb re-called the multiplex PCR reads with MiXCR, one entry per CDR3 protein. The table shows around 690,000 distinct CDR3 sequences, with around a sixth occurring only once.

Sequenced input: blood. The clonotype comes from a man aged 50 to 60 with Graves' hyperthyroidism. The chain is built from TRBV2 and TRBJ1-1; D is undetermined. The CDR3 sequence: CASRPLGGKNTEAFF. The DNA of the CDR3 is TGTGCCAGCAGACCCCTGGGAGGGAAGAACACTGAAGCTTTCTTT.